The 26 T cell receptor beta chains given below trace back to one sample, sequenced in a study of early T cells in non-severe SARS-CoV-2 infection. In TCRdb, the 5' RACE reads were re-called with MiXCR into one record per CDR3 protein. The sample includes some 60,000 distinct CDR3 sequences, about 7.7% of them seen just once. The specimen was whole blood. The source is an adult who was a healthcare worker with PCR-confirmed SARS-CoV-2 infection or an uninfected control (not recorded which).

This clonotype showed up many times. The rearrangement links TRBV20-1 to TRBJ2-3, with 10 bases fitting TRBD2. The CDR3 is 19 residues long. Germline V CDR1 and CDR2: DFQATT, SNEGSKA (reference sequence). The J segment lost 3 bases and the V segment lost 0 bases, leaving 15 bases of the junction unmatched. CDR3 coding DNA: TGCAGTGCTAGAGACCCCCGAGGGAGCGGGAGGGCCGTGACAGATACGCAGTATTTT. Amino acid sequence: CSARDPRGSGRAVTDTQYF.

This clonotype was detected many times. The rearrangement joins TRBV4-2 to TRBJ1-6; D perhaps matches TRBD1 (6 bases). Trimming left V 0 bases short and J 9 bases short, with 12 bases between. Germline-derived CDR1 and CDR2 are LGHNA and YNFKEQ. This CDR3 contains 15 residues. The CDR3 nucleotides read TGTGCCAGCAGCCAAGATTATACAGGGTTTTCACCCCTCCACTTT. This gives the protein CASSQDYTGFSPLHF.

In this sample, this clonotype turned up many times. As DNA, the CDR3 is TGTGCCAGCAGTTGGGGGGAAGAGACCCAGTACTTC. Translated, it gives CASSWGEETQYF. The chain combines TRBV28 with TRBJ2-5; possible D gene TRBD2, 6 bases. The CDR3 contains 12 residues. Deletions cut 4 bases from V and 3 bases from J, with 6 bases between. CDR1 MDHEN and CDR2 SYDVKM come from the germline V gene. Using reference TRBV28 and TRBJ2-5 for the parts outside the CDR3, the full variable domain is DVKVTQSSRYLVKRTGEKVFLECVQDMDHENMFWYRQDPGLGLRLIYFSYDVKMKEKGDIPEGYSVSREKKERFSLILESASTNQTSMYLCASSWGEETQYFGPGTRLLVL.

The chain links TRBV19 to TRBJ2-5; 11 positions match TRBD1. V shed 3 bases and J 3 bases; nucleotides not matched to a gene: 3. CDR3 length: 15 residues. The V gene's germline CDR1 is LNHDA and CDR2 SQIVND (reference sequence). The CDR3 here is CASSIWDRGEETQYF. CDR3 in DNA: TGTGCCAGTAGTATCTGGGACAGGGGGGAAGAGACCCAGTACTTC.

The chain combines TRBV15 with TRBJ2-1, with D unclear. CDR3 size: 12 residues. Trimming stripped 8 bases from V and 9 bases from J, with 14 bases between. Germline CDR1 is LNHNV and CDR2 is YYDKDF (reference sequence). The CDR3 nucleotides read TGTGCCACCGCCCACTGGGAAGCTGAGCAGTTCTTC. Its translation is CATAHWEAEQFF. Full variable domain (missing parts from reference TRBV15 and TRBJ2-1): DAMVIQNPRYQVTQFGKPVTLSCSQTLNHNVMYWYQQKSSQAPKLLFHYYDKDFNNEADTPDNFQSRRPNTSFCFLDIRSPGLGDTAMYLCATAHWEAEQFFGPGTRLTVL.

In its sample, this clonotype was seen many times. The rearrangement uses TRBV27 and TRBJ2-7; tentatively, D is TRBD1 or TRBD2 (6 bases each). V lost 3 bases and J 5 bases, leaving 17 bases between the germline ends. CDR1 is MNHEY and CDR2 is SMNVEV in the germline V gene (reference sequence). The CDR3 runs to 15 residues. The CDR3: CASSFMGQGRNEQYF. In DNA form, the CDR3 reads TGTGCCAGCAGTTTTATGGGCCAGGGGAGGAACGAGCAGTACTTC.

The chain uses TRBV19 and TRBJ2-2; D uncertain. Trimming stripped 3 bases from V and 0 bases from J, with 8 bases between. The CDR3 loop spans 15 amino acids. CDR1 is LNHDA and CDR2 is SQIVND in the germline V gene (reference sequence). In DNA, the CDR3 is TGTGCCAGTAGTATTAGACCGCCGAACACCGGGGAGCTGTTTTTT. This sequence encodes CASSIRPPNTGELFF.

The sample holds many counts of this clonotype. The V call is TRBV6-6, the J call TRBJ2-3, with no clear D. The CDR3 spans 13 residues. Germline CDR1 and CDR2: MNHNY and SVGAGI (reference sequence). Trimming stripped 1 base from V and 3 bases from J, with 5 bases between. The CDR3 DNA reads TGTGCCAGCAGTTACTTTGGAACAGATACGCAGTATTTT. It specifies CASSYFGTDTQYF.

This clonotype was detected ten times or more. The chain combines TRBV10-1 with TRBJ2-3, with 10 bases lining up with TRBD2. J lost 1 base, V lost 5 bases, and 6 bases had no gene match. The CDR3 is 16 residues long. CDR1 is WNHNN, CDR2 SYGVQD, per germline (reference sequence). Written as DNA, the CDR3 is TGCGCCAGCAGTACAGCGGGAGGGCCAGGCACAGATACGCAGTATTTT. This gives the protein CASSTAGGPGTDTQYF.

This clonotype was found many times. The V call is TRBV18, the J call TRBJ1-1; D gene unclear. Germline V gene sequence: CDR1 KGHSH, CDR2 LQKENI. This CDR3 region has 11 residues. V was pared by 4 bases and J by 3 bases, with 3 bases between. The CDR3 spells CASSLDTEAFF. The CDR3 coding sequence is TGTGCCAGCTCACTGGACACTGAAGCTTTCTTT.

J is TRBJ2-5 and V is TRBV10-3; D is perhaps TRBD2 (6 bases). The CDR3 loop spans 13 amino acids. The germline V gene has CDR1 ENHRY and CDR2 SYGVKD. Trimming took off 8 bases at V and 1 base at J, with 11 bases between the two ends. As DNA, the CDR3 is TGTGCCATCGGGCGCGGGACCCAAGAGACCCAGTACTTC. It translates to CAIGRGTQETQYF.

V gene TRBV30 combines with J gene TRBJ2-1; 7 bases are a match to TRBD2. The CDR3 is made up of 14 amino acids. V gave up 5 bases and J gave up 2 bases; unmatched junction bases: 6. From germline, CDR1 is GTSNPN and CDR2 SVGIG (reference sequence). CDR3 nucleotide sequence: TGTGCCTGGCAGTTCGCGGGGGCCTACAATGAGCAGTTCTTC. This codes for CAWQFAGAYNEQFF.

The V gene is TRBV18, the J gene TRBJ2-7, with D hard to call. The CDR3 has 14 residues. The V and J ends lost 0 bases and 2 bases respectively, with 8 bases between them. The V gene's germline CDR1 is KGHSH and CDR2 LQKENI. The CDR3 bases are TGTGCCAGCTCACCACCGGGCAGTACCTACGAGCAGTACTTC. Its protein is CASSPPGSTYEQYF. Full variable domain (missing parts from reference TRBV18 and TRBJ2-7): NAGVMQNPRHLVRRRGQEARLRCSPMKGHSHVYWYRQLPEEGLKFMVYLQKENIIDESGMPKERFSAEFPKEGPSILRIQQVVRGDSAAYFCASSPPGSTYEQYFGPGTRLTVT.

The chain couples TRBV5-1 to TRBJ2-2, with D possibly TRBD1 on 5 matching bases. Trimming shortened V by 6 bases and J by 7 bases, and 13 bases separated the two germline ends. The germline gives CDR1 SGHRS, CDR2 YFSETQ. CDR3 length: 13 residues. The CDR3 DNA follows: TGCGCCAGCAAACAGGAGTGGAGCGGGGAGCTGTTTTTT. This codes for CASKQEWSGELFF.

This clonotype was counted between two and nine times. This sequence joins TRBV19 and TRBJ2-2, with TRBD2 matching over 8 bases. The CDR3 is 16 residues long. Germline loops: CDR1 LNHDA, CDR2 SQIVND (reference sequence). The junction had 10 bases not matched to a gene; V was cut back by 5 bases and J by 5 bases. The DNA for the CDR3 is TGTGCCAGTAGTCCGAGCGGGAGAAGGGTGACCGGGGAGCTGTTTTTT. It specifies CASSPSGRRVTGELFF.

V gene TRBV6-2 or TRBV6-3 combines with J gene TRBJ1-6, with D possibly TRBD1 on 5 matching bases. Germline lookup yields CDR1 MNHEY and CDR2 SVGEGT. The CDR3 runs to 19 residues. Trimming removed 7 bases at V and 5 bases at J, with 27 bases between. CDR3 DNA: TGTGCCAGCAATACGGTACCCCAACTCCTCTCAGGGAATAATTCACCCCTCCACTTT. Amino acids: CASNTVPQLLSGNNSPLHF.

V gene TRBV4-1 combines with J gene TRBJ1-2; D is undetermined. The length of the CDR3 is 15 residues. V was trimmed by 0 bases and J by 5 bases, leaving 13 bases between them. The germline gives CDR1 MGHRA, CDR2 YSYEKL. This CDR3 reads CASSQEASLSYGYTF. CDR3 DNA sequence: TGCGCCAGCAGCCAAGAGGCCAGCCTTTCTTATGGCTACACCTTC.

This clonotype was observed many times. This chain uses TRBV27 with TRBJ2-1, with TRBD2 identical over 9 bases. The CDR3 runs 14 residues. Germline V gene data show CDR1 as MNHEY and CDR2 as SMNVEV (reference sequence). V gave up 2 bases and J gave up 9 bases; unmatched junction bases: 5. CDR3 bases: TGTGCCAGCAGTTTAGGGGTAGCGGGAGTTGAGCAGTTCTTC. Translated, it gives CASSLGVAGVEQFF.

The table lists this clonotype with a few counts. CDR3 protein: CASSPLGQGRSNTEAFF. In DNA, the CDR3 is TGTGCCAGCAGTCCCCTAGGACAGGGGCGATCGAACACTGAAGCTTTCTTT. V is TRBV27 and J is TRBJ1-1, with 9 bases lining up with TRBD1. The CDR3 length is 17 residues. Germline V gives CDR1 MNHEY, CDR2 SMNVEV (reference sequence). The J segment lost 1 base and the V segment lost 5 bases, leaving 11 bases of the junction unmatched.

The rearrangement links TRBV3-1 to TRBJ1-6; D is perhaps TRBD1 (5 bases). Germline CDR1 and CDR2: LGHDT and YNNKEL (reference sequence). The CDR3 totals 13 residues. V dropped 8 bases and J dropped 14 bases, with 19 bases sitting between them. CDR3 amino acids: CASGDPSILALHF. As DNA, the CDR3 is TGTGCCAGCGGGGACCCATCAATTCTTGCCCTCCACTTT.

This clonotype was seen repeatedly, ten times or more. J is TRBJ1-2 and V is TRBV3-1; D gene ambiguous. V was trimmed by 2 bases and J by 2 bases, leaving 12 bases between them. Germline V gene sequence: CDR1 LGHDT, CDR2 YNNKEL (reference sequence). The CDR3 runs to 15 residues. CDR3 protein: CASSQIAGSNYGYTF. The DNA of the CDR3 is TGTGCCAGCAGCCAAATCGCAGGATCCAACTATGGCTACACCTTC. The full variable domain, its missing parts supplied by reference TRBV3-1 and TRBJ1-2, is DTAVSQTPKYLVTQMGNDKSIKCEQNLGHDTMYWYKQDSKKFLKIMFSYNNKELIINETVPNRFSPKSPDKAHLNLHINSLELGDSAVYFCASSQIAGSNYGYTFGSGTRLTVV.

This clonotype was recorded a few times. This sequence joins TRBV5-1 and TRBJ2-1; TRBD2 aligns across 9 bases. The CDR3 spans 13 residues. CDR1 is SGHRS, CDR2 YFSETQ, per germline. The junction had 3 bases not matched to a gene; V was cut back by 2 bases and J by 9 bases. CDR3 loop: CASSLRAGGEQFF. The DNA of the CDR3 is TGCGCCAGCAGCTTACGAGCGGGAGGTGAGCAGTTCTTC.

The chain is built from TRBV28 and TRBJ2-7; D unresolved. Germline V gives CDR1 MDHEN, CDR2 SYDVKM. V was pared by 6 bases and J by 4 bases, with 10 bases between. CDR3 size: 12 residues. The CDR3 DNA reads as TGTGCCAGCAGCCCTTCCTATTACGAGCAGTACTTC. Amino acid sequence: CASSPSYYEQYF.

The sample holds a few counts of this clonotype. The chain links TRBV7-2 to TRBJ2-7; D is perhaps TRBD1 (5 bases). Germline CDR1 and CDR2: SGHTA and FQGNSA. The length of the CDR3 is 17 residues. The V end was cut by 5 bases, the J end by 5 bases, with 25 bases between. DNA for the CDR3: TGTGCCAGCAGCCCCGGAACTTTTAGTAACCTCAGGGACGAGCAGTACTTC. Translation: CASSPGTFSNLRDEQYF.

The chain employs TRBV2 and TRBJ2-2; 8 positions match TRBD1. The V segment lost 6 bases and the J segment 5 bases; nucleotides outside the gene matches: 5. From germline, CDR1 is SNHLY and CDR2 FYNNEI. CDR3 length equals 14 residues. The CDR3 sequence is CASRMDRATGELFF. The CDR3 bases are TGTGCCAGCAGGATGGACAGGGCGACCGGGGAGCTGTTTTTT.

At least ten counts were recorded for this clonotype. J is TRBJ2-7 and V is TRBV7-9; 11 bases match TRBD2. This CDR3 has 15 residues. V lost 5 bases to trimming and J lost 4 bases; unmatched junction nucleotides: 7. Per germline, CDR1 SEHNR and CDR2 FQNEAQ (reference sequence). The CDR3 DNA follows: TGTGCCAGCAGCAAGGGACTAGCGGAGGATTACGAGCAGTACTTC. Translation gives CASSKGLAEDYEQYF. The variable domain in full, with the rest retrieved from reference TRBV7-9 and TRBJ2-7, is DTGVSQNPRHKITKRGQNVTFRCDPISEHNRLYWYRQTLGQGPEFLTYFQNEAQLEKSRLLSDRFSAERPKGSFSTLEIQRTEQGDSAMYLCASSKGLAEDYEQYFGPGTRLTVT.